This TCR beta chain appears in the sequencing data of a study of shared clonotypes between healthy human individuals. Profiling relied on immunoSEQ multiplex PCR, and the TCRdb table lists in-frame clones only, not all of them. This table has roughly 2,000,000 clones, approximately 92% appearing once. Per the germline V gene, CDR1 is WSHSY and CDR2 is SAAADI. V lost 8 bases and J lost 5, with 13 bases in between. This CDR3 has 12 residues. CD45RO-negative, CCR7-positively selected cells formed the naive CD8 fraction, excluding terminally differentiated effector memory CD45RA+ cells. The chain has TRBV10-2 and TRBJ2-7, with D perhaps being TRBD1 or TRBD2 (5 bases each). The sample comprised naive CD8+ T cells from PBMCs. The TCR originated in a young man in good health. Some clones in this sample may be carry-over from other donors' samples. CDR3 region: CASGELGHEQYF. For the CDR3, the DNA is TGCGCCAGCGGGGAGTTGGGGCACGAGCAGTACTTC.